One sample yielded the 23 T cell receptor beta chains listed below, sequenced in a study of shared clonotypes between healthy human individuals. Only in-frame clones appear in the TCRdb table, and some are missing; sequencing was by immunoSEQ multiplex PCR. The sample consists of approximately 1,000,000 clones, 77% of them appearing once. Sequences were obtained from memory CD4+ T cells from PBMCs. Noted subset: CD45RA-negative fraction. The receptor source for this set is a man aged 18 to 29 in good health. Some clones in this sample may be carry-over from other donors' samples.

This CDR3 is CASSRPGQGQETQYF. The CDR3 region has the DNA TGTGCCAGCAGCAGACCGGGACAGGGACAAGAGACCCAGTACTTC. V usage is TRBV5-8 and J usage is TRBJ2-5, with 9 bases fitting TRBD1. CDR1 and CDR2 from the germline V gene are SGHTS and YDEGEE. V was pared by 4 bases and J by 2 bases, with 6 bases of the junction left unmatched. The CDR3 length is 15 residues.

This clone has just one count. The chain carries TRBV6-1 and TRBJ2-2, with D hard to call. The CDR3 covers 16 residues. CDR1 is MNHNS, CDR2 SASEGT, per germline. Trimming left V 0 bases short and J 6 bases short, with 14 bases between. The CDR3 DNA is TGTGCCAGCAGTGAAGCCCAGGCCATGTTTTCCGGGGAGCTGTTTTTT. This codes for CASSEAQAMFSGELFF.

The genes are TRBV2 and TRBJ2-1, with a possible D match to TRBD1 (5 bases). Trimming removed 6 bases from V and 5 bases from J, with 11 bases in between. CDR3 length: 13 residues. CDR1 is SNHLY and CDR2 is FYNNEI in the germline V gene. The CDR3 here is CASSFAGNNEQFF. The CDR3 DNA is TGTGCCAGCAGCTTTGCAGGGAACAATGAGCAGTTCTTC.

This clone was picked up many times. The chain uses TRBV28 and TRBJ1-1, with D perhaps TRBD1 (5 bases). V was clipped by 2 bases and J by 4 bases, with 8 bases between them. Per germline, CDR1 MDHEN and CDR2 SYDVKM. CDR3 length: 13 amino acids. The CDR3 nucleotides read TGTGCCAGCAGTTTACAGGGAGGCACTGAAGCTTTCTTT. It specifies CASSLQGGTEAFF.

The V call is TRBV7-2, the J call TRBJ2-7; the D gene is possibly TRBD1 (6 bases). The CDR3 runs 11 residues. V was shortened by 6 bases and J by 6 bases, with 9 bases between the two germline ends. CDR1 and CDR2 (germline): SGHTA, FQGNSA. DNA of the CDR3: TGTGCCAGCAGTCAGGGGCCCGAGCAGTACTTC. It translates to CASSQGPEQYF.

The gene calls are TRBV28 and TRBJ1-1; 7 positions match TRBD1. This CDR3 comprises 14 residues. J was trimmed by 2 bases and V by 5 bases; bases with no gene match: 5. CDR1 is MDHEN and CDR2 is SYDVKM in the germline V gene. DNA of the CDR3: TGTGCCAGCAGTGTGACAGGGCTAAACACTGAAGCTTTCTTT. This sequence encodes CASSVTGLNTEAFF.

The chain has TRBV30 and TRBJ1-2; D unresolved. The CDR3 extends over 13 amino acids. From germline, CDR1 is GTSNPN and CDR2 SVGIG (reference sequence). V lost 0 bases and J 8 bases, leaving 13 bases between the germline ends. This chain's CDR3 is CAWSVRWETGYTF. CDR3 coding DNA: TGTGCCTGGAGTGTACGGTGGGAGACCGGCTACACCTTC.

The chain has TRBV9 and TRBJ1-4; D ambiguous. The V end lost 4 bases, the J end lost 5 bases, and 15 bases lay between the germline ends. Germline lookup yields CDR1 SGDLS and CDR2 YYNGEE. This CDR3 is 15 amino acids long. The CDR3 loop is CASSPQIGLNEKLFF. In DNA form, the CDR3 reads TGTGCCAGCAGCCCGCAAATCGGGTTAAATGAAAAACTGTTTTTT.

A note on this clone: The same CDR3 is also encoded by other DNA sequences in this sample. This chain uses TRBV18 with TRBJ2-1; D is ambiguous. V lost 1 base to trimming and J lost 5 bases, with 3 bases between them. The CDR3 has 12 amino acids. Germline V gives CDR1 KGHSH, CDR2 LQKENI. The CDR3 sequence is CASSPQDNEQFF. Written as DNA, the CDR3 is TGTGCCAGCTCACCACAGGACAATGAGCAGTTCTTC.

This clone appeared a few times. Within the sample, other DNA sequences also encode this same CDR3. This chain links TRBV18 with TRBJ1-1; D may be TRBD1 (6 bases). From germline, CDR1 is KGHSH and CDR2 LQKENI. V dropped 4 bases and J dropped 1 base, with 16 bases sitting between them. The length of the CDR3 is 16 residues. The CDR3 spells CASSLSMDRANTEAFF. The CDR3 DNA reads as TGTGCCAGCTCACTATCGATGGACAGAGCGAACACTGAAGCTTTCTTT.

CDR3 residues: CASSSGRGHNEQFF. The CDR3 DNA follows: TGTGCCAGCAGCTCCGGGAGGGGGCACAATGAGCAGTTCTTC. The chain combines TRBV7-9 with TRBJ2-1, with a possible D match to TRBD2 (8 bases). Germline CDR1 is SEHNR and CDR2 is FQNEAQ (reference sequence). The V end lost 4 bases, the J end lost 5 bases, and 12 bases lay between the germline ends. The CDR3 spans 14 residues.

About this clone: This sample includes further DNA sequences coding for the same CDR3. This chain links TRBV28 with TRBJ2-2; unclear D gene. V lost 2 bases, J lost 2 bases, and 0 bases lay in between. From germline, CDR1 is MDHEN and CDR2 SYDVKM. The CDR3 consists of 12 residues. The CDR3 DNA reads TGTGCCAGCAGTTTAAACACCGGGGAGCTGTTTTTT. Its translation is CASSLNTGELFF.

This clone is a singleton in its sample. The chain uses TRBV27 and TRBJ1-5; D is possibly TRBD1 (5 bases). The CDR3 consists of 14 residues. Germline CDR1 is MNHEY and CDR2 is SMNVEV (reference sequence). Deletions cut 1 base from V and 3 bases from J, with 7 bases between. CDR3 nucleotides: TGTGCCAGCAGTTTATGGGGGTTCAATCAGCCCCAGCATTTT. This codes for CASSLWGFNQPQHF.

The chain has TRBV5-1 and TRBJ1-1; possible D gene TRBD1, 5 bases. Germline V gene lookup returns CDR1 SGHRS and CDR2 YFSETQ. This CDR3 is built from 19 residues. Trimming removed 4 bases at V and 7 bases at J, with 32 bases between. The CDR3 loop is CASSPIGPGTSGYIVEAFF. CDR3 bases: TGCGCCAGCAGCCCCATCGGGCCCGGGACCAGCGGTTATATCGTTGAAGCTTTCTTT.

CDR3 loop: CASSVGTNNYGYTF. The CDR3 DNA reads as TGTGCCAGCAGCGTAGGGACCAATAACTATGGCTACACCTTC. J is TRBJ1-2 and V is TRBV9; D is unresolved. This CDR3 has 14 amino acids. The germline V and J ends were trimmed by 0 bases and 1 base, with 7 bases remaining between them. Germline V CDR1 and CDR2: SGDLS, YYNGEE.

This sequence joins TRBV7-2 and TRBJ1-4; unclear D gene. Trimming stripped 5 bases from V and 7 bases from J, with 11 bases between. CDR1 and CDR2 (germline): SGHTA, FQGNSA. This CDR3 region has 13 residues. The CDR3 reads CASSPDPGEKLFF. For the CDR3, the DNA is TGTGCCAGCAGCCCAGACCCCGGTGAAAAACTGTTTTTT.

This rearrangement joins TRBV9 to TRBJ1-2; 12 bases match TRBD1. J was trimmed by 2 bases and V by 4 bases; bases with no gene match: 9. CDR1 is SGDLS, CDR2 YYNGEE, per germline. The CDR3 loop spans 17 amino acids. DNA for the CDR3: TGTGCCAGCAGCTCAAAGGGACAGGGGGCTCCCAACTATGGCTACACCTTC. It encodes CASSSKGQGAPNYGYTF.

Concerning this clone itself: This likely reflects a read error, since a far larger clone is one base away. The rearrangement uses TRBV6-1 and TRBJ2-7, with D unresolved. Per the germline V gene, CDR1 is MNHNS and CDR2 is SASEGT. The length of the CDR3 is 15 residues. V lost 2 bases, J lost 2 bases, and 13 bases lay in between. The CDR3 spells CASSERATSPYEQYF. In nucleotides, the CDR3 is TGTGCCAGCAGTGAAAGAGCGACAAGCCCCTACGAGCAGTACTTC.

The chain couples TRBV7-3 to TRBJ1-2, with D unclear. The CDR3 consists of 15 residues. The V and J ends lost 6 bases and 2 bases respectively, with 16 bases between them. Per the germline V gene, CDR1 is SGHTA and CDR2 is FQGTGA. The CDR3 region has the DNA TGTGCCAGCAGTTACTCCGGGAAAACGAACTATGGCTACACCTTC. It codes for CASSYSGKTNYGYTF.

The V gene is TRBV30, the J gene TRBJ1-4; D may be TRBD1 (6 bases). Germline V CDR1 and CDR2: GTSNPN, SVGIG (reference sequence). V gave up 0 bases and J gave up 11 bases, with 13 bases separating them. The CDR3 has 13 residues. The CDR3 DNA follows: TGTGCCTGGAGTGTACGGGGGGGGCAGAAACTGTTTTTT. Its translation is CAWSVRGGQKLFF.

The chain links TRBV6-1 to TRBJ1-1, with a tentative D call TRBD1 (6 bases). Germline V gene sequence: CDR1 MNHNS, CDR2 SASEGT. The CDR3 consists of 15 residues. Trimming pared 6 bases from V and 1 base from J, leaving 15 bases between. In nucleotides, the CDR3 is TGTGCCAGCAGAGTGGGGGGGGGCAGGAACACTGAAGCTTTCTTT. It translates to CASRVGGGRNTEAFF.

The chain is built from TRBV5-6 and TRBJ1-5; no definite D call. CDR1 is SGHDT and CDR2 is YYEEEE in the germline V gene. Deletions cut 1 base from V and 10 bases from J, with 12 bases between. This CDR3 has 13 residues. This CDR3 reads CASSLSPPGPQHF. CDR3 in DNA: TGTGCCAGCAGCTTGTCCCCCCCGGGACCCCAGCATTTT.

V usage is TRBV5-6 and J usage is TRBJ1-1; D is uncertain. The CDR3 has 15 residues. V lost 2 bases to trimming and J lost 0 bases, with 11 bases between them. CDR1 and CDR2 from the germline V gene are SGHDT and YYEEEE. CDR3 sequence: CASSFLGGMNTEAFF. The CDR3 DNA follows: TGTGCCAGCAGCTTTTTGGGCGGCATGAACACTGAAGCTTTCTTT.